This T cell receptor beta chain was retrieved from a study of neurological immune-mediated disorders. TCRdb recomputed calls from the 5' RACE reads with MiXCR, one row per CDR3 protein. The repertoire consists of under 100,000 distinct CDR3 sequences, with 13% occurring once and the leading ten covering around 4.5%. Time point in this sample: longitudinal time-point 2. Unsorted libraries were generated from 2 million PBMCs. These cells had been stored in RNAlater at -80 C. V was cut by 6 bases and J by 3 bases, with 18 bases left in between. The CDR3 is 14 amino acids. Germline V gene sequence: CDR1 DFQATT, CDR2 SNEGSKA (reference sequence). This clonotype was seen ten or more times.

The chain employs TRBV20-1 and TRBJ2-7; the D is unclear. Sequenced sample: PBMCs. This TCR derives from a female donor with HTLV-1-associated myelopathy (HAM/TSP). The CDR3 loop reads CSAGNPAIHYEQYF. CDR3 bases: TGCAGTGCCGGCAACCCGGCCATACACTACGAGCAGTACTTC.